This TCR beta chain was documented in a study of monozygotic twins with inflammatory bowel disease. Study-wide results and limits: Whereas healthy co-twins had higher TCRbeta diversity (inverse Simpson), IBD patients had lower diversity. For IBD patients, clonotypes shared with others were fewer than for healthy twins, especially with disease activity. Different subtypes (of T cells) could not be told apart from one another.

CDR1 is MNHNS, CDR2 SASEGT, per germline. The CDR3 runs 15 residues. To note about this clonotype: Its antigen is unknown.

Input per TCR library consisted of 3500 ng of total RNA. TCRdb derives one entry per CDR3 protein from the 5' RACE reads, leaving out DNA. In all, the sample yields over 130,000 distinct CDR3 sequences. The chain couples TRBV6-1 to TRBJ2-3; TCRdb outputs TRBD2, but without DNA this stays unchecked. The receptor was isolated from a human donor with ulcerative colitis or Crohn's disease, or a healthy co-twin of an affected twin (not recorded which). Sequencing used blood. The CDR3 sequence is CASTESGGSTDTQYF.